The T cell receptor beta chain described here comes from a study of blood T cells in healthy people across ages. Study-level results: For the donors, CMV status was unknown and possibly confounded expanded clonotype changes.

Germline values: CDR1 SGHTA, CDR2 FQGNSA. Trimming took 11 bases from V and 4 from J, leaving 15 bases between them. The CDR3 extends over 13 amino acids. Together with a sample-barcoded 5' primer, a J-beta primer mix was included in a second PCR lasting about 7 to 12 cycles. TCRdb reprocessed the 5' RACE reads via MiXCR and lists one record per CDR3 protein. This table has some 800,000 distinct CDR3 sequences, about 25% appearing once. A remark on this clonotype: Its specificity is unknown.

Another study also made use of these data, one on T cells of mothers and their children. From that second work: Sequencing got over 9.5 million TCR beta CDR3 reads from each mother and about 3.1 million from each child.

This sequence joins TRBV7-2 and TRBJ1-3; D gene uncertain. The source of this sequence is a boy aged 10-17 years in good health. Sequencing was done on a sample of blood. CDR3 DNA sequence: TGTGCCGATCCTCTCTCAGGCGGAAACACCATATATTTT. Translation: CADPLSGGNTIYF.